This TCR beta chain comes out of a study of blood T cell repertoires in COVID-19. Using immunoSEQ multiplex PCR, the repertoire was profiled, and TCRdb retains in-frame clones only, with some absent. The repertoire has just over 250,000 clones, roughly 80% of them found once; the top ten carry approximately 4.3%. Self-reported history from a screening survey and questionnaire set each donor's cohort. The sample was PBMCs or T cells enriched from blood (not recorded which). The sequence came from a man aged 25-45 years with acute COVID-19.

The CDR3: CASSGSGTNTGELFF. The CDR3 bases are TGTGCCAGCAGCGGCTCGGGGACGAACACCGGGGAGCTGTTTTTT. The chain recombines TRBV5-4 with TRBJ2-2, with D maybe TRBD2 (5 bases). The CDR3 runs to 15 residues. CDR1 and CDR2 (germline): SGHNT, YYREEE (reference sequence). Trimming left V 4 bases short and J 0 bases short, with 10 bases between.